A single sample is the source of the 19 T cell receptor beta chains below, sequenced in a study of radiotherapy plus CTLA-4 blockade in lung cancer. Generated by immunoSEQ multiplex PCR, the TCRdb table keeps only in-frame clones and is missing some. The profile shows 49,000 or so clones, around 77% of them singletons. The input for sequencing was peripheral blood, taken from a patient treated with radiotherapy plus ipilimumab. Receptor source: a human donor with non-small cell lung cancer who had stable disease on radiotherapy plus ipilimumab.

The chain is built from TRBV5-5 and TRBJ1-5; D is perhaps TRBD1 (5 bases). The CDR3 has 15 residues. Trimming left V 2 bases short and J 6 bases short, with 15 bases between. Germline-derived CDR1 and CDR2 are SGHKS and YYEKEE (reference sequence). DNA for the CDR3: TGTGCCAGCAGCTTTAGCGGGACGCGGGGTCAGCCCCAGCATTTT. Translation: CASSFSGTRGQPQHF.

This clone showed up just a few times. This chain uses TRBV28 with TRBJ2-7, with TRBD2 matching 9 bases. Germline V gene lookup returns CDR1 MDHEN and CDR2 SYDVKM. The CDR3 contains 14 residues. V was clipped by 7 bases and J by 7 bases; unmatched bases: 11. CDR3: CASTRAGGMGEQYV. DNA of the CDR3: TGTGCCAGCACCCGTGCGGGGGGGATGGGGGAGCAGTACGTC.

V usage is TRBV30 and J usage is TRBJ1-3; D possibly corresponds to TRBD1 (6 bases). V lost 6 bases to trimming and J lost 1 base, with 10 bases between them. CDR1 GTSNPN and CDR2 SVGIG come from the germline V gene (reference sequence). The CDR3 loop spans 13 amino acids. Written as DNA, the CDR3 is TGTGCCTGTGACAGGACGTCTGGAAACACCATATATTTT. Its translation is CACDRTSGNTIYF.

The chain uses TRBV11-2 and TRBJ2-1; 9 nucleotides agree with TRBD1. The CDR3 has 14 amino acids. Germline CDR1 and CDR2: SGHAT and FQNNGV. The J segment lost 8 bases and the V segment lost 6 bases, leaving 8 bases of the junction unmatched. The CDR3 DNA reads as TGTGCCAGCAGACAGGGACAGGGAAACCATGAGCAGTTCTTC. This codes for CASRQGQGNHEQFF. Supplemented by reference TRBV11-2 and TRBJ2-1, the full variable domain reads EAGVAQSPRYKIIEKRQSVAFWCNPISGHATLYWYQQILGQGPKLLIQFQNNGVVDDSQLPKDRFSAERLKGVDSTLKIQPAKLEDSAVYLCASRQGQGNHEQFFGPGTRLTVL.

This clone has a handful of counts. The rearrangement links TRBV6-1 to TRBJ2-6; D perhaps matches TRBD2 (6 bases). This CDR3 is built from 16 residues. The germline gives CDR1 MNHNS, CDR2 SASEGT. Trimming removed 6 bases from V and 0 bases from J, with 12 bases in between. The DNA for the CDR3 is TGTGCCAGCAGGGAATCCGGGGGCTCTGGGGCCAACGTCCTGACTTTC. The encoded protein is CASRESGGSGANVLTF.

This chain joins TRBV14 and TRBJ2-2; 7 bases align to TRBD1. Germline values: CDR1 SGHDN, CDR2 FVKESK. There are 20 residues in the CDR3. With V trimmed by 4 bases and J by 5 bases, 22 bases remained unmatched. The CDR3 loop is CASSLLGERQGPNRTGELFF. CDR3 DNA sequence: TGTGCCAGCAGCCTATTGGGTGAGAGACAGGGTCCGAATAGGACCGGGGAGCTGTTTTTT.

The chain recombines TRBV5-1 with TRBJ2-7; TRBD1 aligns across 7 bases. The trim removed 3 bases at V and 0 bases at J, leaving 6 bases unmatched. This CDR3 is built from 15 residues. Germline V gene sequence: CDR1 SGHRS, CDR2 YFSETQ. The CDR3: CASSYNDRASYEQYF. In nucleotides, the CDR3 is TGCGCCAGCAGCTATAACGACAGGGCCTCCTACGAGCAGTACTTC.

The chain combines TRBV7-3 with TRBJ2-1, with TRBD1 matching 7 bases. There are 14 residues in the CDR3. CDR1 is SGHTA, CDR2 FQGTGA, per germline. After removal of 6 bases from V and 5 bases from J, the junction contained 7 bases not matched to a gene. Here the CDR3 DNA reads TGTGCCAGCAGTAAGTTTACAGGGGACAATGAGCAGTTCTTC. Its translation is CASSKFTGDNEQFF.

V and J are TRBV27 and TRBJ1-1; D might be TRBD1 (5 bases). The germline V gene encodes CDR1 MNHEY and CDR2 SMNVEV (reference sequence). V dropped 1 base and J dropped 6 bases, with 15 bases sitting between them. The CDR3 has 15 amino acids. This CDR3 reads CASSLWTGKGAEAFF. DNA for the CDR3: TGTGCCAGCAGTTTATGGACCGGCAAAGGGGCTGAAGCTTTCTTT.

The chain recombines TRBV28 with TRBJ1-5; 7 bases match TRBD1. Germline-derived CDR1 and CDR2 are MDHEN and SYDVKM. V lost 6 bases, J lost 5 bases, and 13 bases stayed unmatched. This CDR3 contains 16 residues. The CDR3, as DNA: TGTGCCAGCAGCTCACTAGGGACAGCCCTCGATCAGCCCCAGCATTTT. Translation gives CASSSLGTALDQPQHF.

The chain joins TRBV30 to TRBJ1-3; no firm D call. Trimming removed 0 bases from V and 7 bases from J, with 16 bases in between. Germline CDR1 and CDR2: GTSNPN and SVGIG (reference sequence). The CDR3 covers 15 residues. The CDR3 protein is CAWSVMRGFDNTIYF. CDR3 bases: TGTGCCTGGAGTGTAATGCGAGGGTTTGACAACACCATATATTTT.

The chain recombines TRBV25-1 with TRBJ1-4, with 7 bases aligning to TRBD1. V lost 5 bases and J lost 4; bases outside the gene matches: 7. The CDR3 covers 15 residues. CDR1 and CDR2 from the germline V gene are MGHDK and SYGVNS. CDR3 in amino acids: CASSSGQALNEKLFF. DNA for the CDR3: TGTGCCAGCAGTTCCGGACAGGCACTTAATGAAAAACTGTTTTTT.

The chain links TRBV7-8 to TRBJ2-3; unclear D gene. Germline-derived CDR1 and CDR2 are SGHVS and FQNEAQ. This CDR3 is built from 14 residues. The germline V and J ends were trimmed by 0 bases and 3 bases, with 7 bases remaining between them. The CDR3 bases are TGTGCCAGCAGCTTAGCGGGCAGGACAGATACGCAGTATTTT. Its protein product is CASSLAGRTDTQYF.

This chain joins TRBV7-2 and TRBJ2-7, with 7 bases that match TRBD2. With V trimmed by 3 bases and J by 6 bases, 11 bases remained unmatched. The CDR3 length is 15 residues. Germline assignment: CDR1 SGHTA and CDR2 FQGNSA. Here the CDR3 DNA reads TGTGCCAGCAGCTTCGTCAATGGCGGGGGAGGCGAGCAGTACGTC. Protein: CASSFVNGGGGEQYV.

This chain joins TRBV11-3 and TRBJ2-5; 7 nucleotides match TRBD2. V shed 5 bases and J 3 bases; nucleotides not matched to a gene: 3. Germline V gene data show CDR1 as SGHNT and CDR2 as YENEEA. The CDR3 contains 13 residues. CDR3 loop: CASSPGGEETQYF. In DNA, the CDR3 is TGTGCCAGCAGCCCTGGGGGGGAAGAGACCCAGTACTTC.

The chain is built from TRBV11-3 and TRBJ1-2; D not resolved. Germline V CDR1 and CDR2: SGHNT, YENEEA. This CDR3 region has 14 residues. V lost 5 bases and J 5 bases, leaving 15 bases between the germline ends. The CDR3 sequence: CASSRRSLGYGYTF. DNA of the CDR3: TGTGCCAGCAGCCGGCGGTCTTTAGGGTATGGCTACACCTTC.

The chain recombines TRBV6-4 with TRBJ2-3; TRBD2 agrees at 14 bases. From germline, CDR1 is MRHNA and CDR2 SNTAGT. Trimming took 5 bases from V and 0 from J; bases not matched to a gene: 13. The CDR3 extends over 20 amino acids. CDR3 protein: CASSKVGLAGGFASTDTQYF. The CDR3 coding sequence is TGTGCCAGCAGTAAAGTCGGACTAGCGGGGGGATTCGCTAGCACAGATACGCAGTATTTT.

The J gene is TRBJ1-6, the V gene TRBV4-2, with unresolved D. Germline-derived CDR1 and CDR2 are LGHNA and YNFKEQ. This CDR3 is built from 15 residues. The V and J ends lost 4 bases and 6 bases respectively, with 13 bases between them. The CDR3 reads CASSPNVAVNSPLHF. The CDR3 nucleotides read TGTGCCAGCAGCCCGAATGTGGCGGTTAATTCACCCCTCCACTTT.

The chain is built from TRBV30 and TRBJ1-1; D unclear. With 4 bases removed from V and 4 bases from J, the gap between germline ends came to 10 bases. This CDR3 is 12 amino acids long. Germline CDR1 is GTSNPN and CDR2 is SVGIG (reference sequence). The CDR3: CAWTRRSTEAFF. In DNA form, the CDR3 reads TGTGCCTGGACCAGGAGATCCACTGAAGCTTTCTTT.